The clone carrying this TCR beta chain was detected once. Its antigen is unknown. The sample belongs to a study of T cells in localized non-small cell lung cancer. General study results and limits: Out of the top 100 tumor clones, a median around 56 were seen in adjacent lung. It was uninvolved adjacent lung that showed the highest T cell clonality, exceeding tumor.

Germline-derived CDR1 and CDR2 are MGHRA and YSYEKL. The CDR3 runs to 18 residues. V dropped 1 base and J dropped 0 bases, with 13 bases sitting between them. This table comes from immunoSEQ multiplex PCR, and its TCRdb copy is limited to in-frame clones, with some not included. The sample includes tens of thousands of clones, 80% to 95% of them seen just once. This specimen consisted of peripheral blood, obtained before any cancer treatment. This chain joins TRBV4-1 and TRBJ1-6; no clear D. This clonotype was sampled from a female donor of 60 years or more with stage I lung adenocarcinoma. CDR3 nucleotide sequence: TGCGCCAGCAGCCAAGTAGATATGGGGTTCTCCTATAATTCACCCCTCCACTTT. As protein: CASSQVDMGFSYNSPLHF.